Below are 4 T cell receptor beta chains sequenced from a single sample in a study of blood T cell repertoires in COVID-19. The method was immunoSEQ multiplex PCR; TCRdb's version includes in-frame clones alone and lacks a portion of them. The sample records about 190,000 clones, over 75% being singletons. The sequencing sample was made of peripheral blood. The receptor source for this set is a woman of 80 years or more with active or convalescent COVID-19.

The table lists this clone with a count of one. The chain combines TRBV4-1 with TRBJ2-2; D is undetermined. The CDR3 length is 17 residues. Germline CDR1 is MGHRA and CDR2 is YSYEKL. Trimming left V 0 bases short and J 6 bases short, with 17 bases between. In nucleotides, the CDR3 is TGCGCCAGCAGCCAAGATGGAGAGAAACTTATCCCCGGGGAGCTGTTTTTT. It codes for CASSQDGEKLIPGELFF.

The chain combines TRBV28 with TRBJ2-7; a possible D gene is TRBD1 (5 bases). Trimming shortened V by 2 bases and J by 3 bases, and 14 bases separated the two germline ends. The CDR3 is made up of 15 amino acids. Germline assignment: CDR1 MDHEN and CDR2 SYDVKM. CDR3 bases: TGTGCCAGCAGTTTAGGCACCCCCCAGGGCTACGAGCAGTACTTC. Its translation is CASSLGTPQGYEQYF.

The rearrangement joins TRBV5-1 to TRBJ2-3; 9 bases agree with TRBD1. V gave up 5 bases and J gave up 4 bases; unmatched junction bases: 5. CDR3 size: 14 residues. Germline CDR1 SGHRS, CDR2 YFSETQ. The CDR3 sequence is CASRTQGAADTQYF. CDR3 bases: TGCGCCAGCAGAACACAGGGGGCTGCAGATACGCAGTATTTT.

The chain links TRBV30 to TRBJ1-1, with D hard to call. The CDR3 totals 12 residues. V was shortened by 0 bases and J by 6 bases, with 8 bases between the two germline ends. Germline CDR1 is GTSNPN and CDR2 is SVGIG (reference sequence). The DNA for the CDR3 is TGTGCCTGGAGTGTTAACGCAGCTGAAGCTTTCTTT. Amino acids: CAWSVNAAEAFF.